This TCR beta chain was identified in a study of T cells in Graves' hyperthyroidism and ophthalmopathy. Notes on the study in general: The authors' 13 V-J model separated ophthalmopathy from stable hyperthyroidism. Researchers found most expanded thyroid clonotypes above 0.001 in blood as well.

Comments on this clonotype: What it recognizes is unknown. At one end, the junction sequence differs from germline, possibly due to a read error.

The V gene's germline CDR1 is MNHNS and CDR2 SASEGT. The CDR3 has 15 amino acids. Uncontrolled infection, other autoimmune disease, pregnancy or lactation excluded patients. The authors took PBMCs from 10 ml fresh peripheral blood. Amplified TCR beta CDR3 regions derived from RNA transcripts. HTBI primers were employed in a first-round RT-PCR of the TCR CDR3. TCRdb re-analysed the multiplex PCR reads in MiXCR, keeping a single row per CDR3 protein. The profile shows roughly 110,000 distinct CDR3 sequences, approximately 15% of them singletons. This chain uses TRBV6-1 with TRBJ1-4, with a weak D call TRBD1 (6 bases). The origin of this receptor is a woman aged 45-65 years with Graves' hyperthyroidism. The sample comprised blood. The CDR3 coding sequence is TGTGCCAGCAGCTCAGGGGATTTTGGTAATGAAAGACTGTTTTTT. Translation: CASSSGDFGNERLFF.